A selection of T cell receptor beta chains follows, all from one sample in a study of CD8+ T cells in alopecia areata. TCRdb's table, derived via immunoSEQ multiplex PCR, lists solely in-frame clones and lacks some. The repertoire holds 150,000 to 200,000 clones, with 63% as singletons. Sequenced material: CD4+ T cells sorted from blood, taken at week 0. The receptors were gathered from a human donor with alopecia areata. Each CDR3 is given with its conserved first and last residue. A D gene is named only where the DNA matches it firmly.

v_gene: TRBV23-1
j_gene: TRBJ2-7
d_gene: .
CDR3aa: CASSRPNEQYF

v_gene: TRBV29-1
j_gene: TRBJ1-1
d_gene: .
CDR3aa: CSVAGRVNTEAFF

v_gene: TRBV18
j_gene: TRBJ2-6
d_gene: .
CDR3aa: CASSSEGRSGANVLTF

v_gene: TRBV29-1
j_gene: TRBJ2-5
d_gene: .
CDR3aa: CSVVGLHQETQYF

v_gene: TRBV7-8
j_gene: TRBJ2-5
d_gene: TRBD2
CDR3aa: CASYSGGEETQYF

v_gene: TRBV29-1
j_gene: TRBJ2-1
d_gene: .
CDR3aa: CSVDRIENNEQFF

v_gene: TRBV29-1
j_gene: TRBJ1-1
d_gene: .
CDR3aa: CSLYKTNAHAEAFF

v_gene: TRBV11-2
j_gene: TRBJ2-6
d_gene: .
CDR3aa: CASQLPGANVLTF

v_gene: TRBV2
j_gene: TRBJ1-3
d_gene: .
CDR3aa: CASSAQLRTAGNTIYF

v_gene: TRBV25-1
j_gene: TRBJ1-2
d_gene: .
CDR3aa: CASSVDGYGYTF

v_gene: TRBV28
j_gene: TRBJ2-7
d_gene: .
CDR3aa: CASSQGLPKAYEQYF

v_gene: TRBV5-1
j_gene: TRBJ2-2
d_gene: TRBD1
CDR3aa: CASSVNPGQQNTGELFF

v_gene: TRBV11-2
j_gene: TRBJ2-1
d_gene: TRBD1
CDR3aa: CASTLRQGISYNEQFF

v_gene: TRBV18
j_gene: TRBJ2-5
d_gene: .
CDR3aa: CASSPLGETQYF

v_gene: TRBV7-2
j_gene: TRBJ1-4
d_gene: .
CDR3aa: CASSLTSGGTNEKLFF

v_gene: TRBV7-2
j_gene: TRBJ2-7
d_gene: TRBD1
CDR3aa: CASSRQGRSYEQYF

v_gene: TRBV2
j_gene: TRBJ2-6
d_gene: .
CDR3aa: CASSETGANVLTF

v_gene: TRBV5-1
j_gene: TRBJ1-2
d_gene: TRBD1
CDR3aa: CASSRGQGAHGYTF

v_gene: TRBV5-1
j_gene: TRBJ2-3
d_gene: .
CDR3aa: CASSSGSDTQYF

v_gene: TRBV19
j_gene: TRBJ2-3
d_gene: TRBD2
CDR3aa: CASSMTSSPDTQYF

v_gene: TRBV29-1
j_gene: TRBJ1-1
d_gene: TRBD1
CDR3aa: CSAGQGASTEAFF

v_gene: TRBV29-1
j_gene: TRBJ1-2
d_gene: TRBD1
CDR3aa: CSVPDRGPYGYTF

v_gene: TRBV15
j_gene: TRBJ1-6
d_gene: TRBD1
CDR3aa: CATSRDPRTGLDSPLHF

v_gene: TRBV29-1
j_gene: TRBJ2-6
d_gene: .
CDR3aa: CSVDPGANVLTF

v_gene: TRBV29-1
j_gene: TRBJ2-2
d_gene: TRBD1
CDR3aa: CSGNDRVGGELFF

v_gene: TRBV29-1
j_gene: TRBJ2-7
d_gene: .
CDR3aa: CSVNPGNKPHEQYF

v_gene: TRBV30
j_gene: TRBJ2-7
d_gene: .
CDR3aa: CAWNGFGEQYF

v_gene: TRBV5-1
j_gene: TRBJ2-4
d_gene: .
CDR3aa: CASSLMATVGKNIQYF

v_gene: TRBV4-3
j_gene: TRBJ1-2
d_gene: TRBD1
CDR3aa: CASSQGEDRPNYGYTF

v_gene: TRBV30
j_gene: TRBJ1-2
d_gene: TRBD1
CDR3aa: CAWSVSFRGRNYGYTF

v_gene: TRBV30
j_gene: TRBJ1-1
d_gene: .
CDR3aa: CAWSVRSSAEAFF

v_gene: TRBV30
j_gene: TRBJ1-4
d_gene: TRBD1
CDR3aa: CAWSVQGAGEKLFF

v_gene: TRBV29-1
j_gene: TRBJ2-1
d_gene: .
CDR3aa: CSVEERLGNEQFF

v_gene: TRBV30
j_gene: TRBJ2-7
d_gene: TRBD1
CDR3aa: CAGGRDSDNEQYF

v_gene: TRBV15
j_gene: TRBJ2-2
d_gene: .
CDR3aa: CATSRKTGELFF

v_gene: TRBV20-1
j_gene: TRBJ2-6
d_gene: .
CDR3aa: CSARRANVLTF

v_gene: TRBV7-2
j_gene: TRBJ2-2
d_gene: TRBD2
CDR3aa: CASSTPGLAGGLTGELFF

v_gene: TRBV29-1
j_gene: TRBJ2-1
d_gene: .
CDR3aa: CSVEGGAHNEQFF

v_gene: TRBV6-1
j_gene: TRBJ1-2
d_gene: .
CDR3aa: CASSESWVNYGYTF

v_gene: TRBV19
j_gene: TRBJ1-2
d_gene: .
CDR3aa: CASSIRGNGYTF

v_gene: TRBV29-1
j_gene: TRBJ1-1
d_gene: TRBD1
CDR3aa: CSVGTANTEAFF

v_gene: TRBV30
j_gene: TRBJ1-6
d_gene: .
CDR3aa: CACNHRGNSPLHF

v_gene: TRBV6-5
j_gene: TRBJ2-5
d_gene: TRBD1
CDR3aa: CASSYVTGGQETQYF

v_gene: TRBV9
j_gene: TRBJ2-1
d_gene: .
CDR3aa: CASSVDSHGNNEQFF

v_gene: TRBV29-1
j_gene: TRBJ2-7
d_gene: .
CDR3aa: CSVEIDSLYEQYF

v_gene: TRBV29-1
j_gene: TRBJ1-2
d_gene: TRBD1
CDR3aa: CSVEGTGSPNYGYTF

v_gene: TRBV4-1
j_gene: TRBJ1-2
d_gene: TRBD1
CDR3aa: CASSQDGTVYGYTF

v_gene: TRBV30
j_gene: TRBJ1-2
d_gene: TRBD1
CDR3aa: CAWSTGTGIDYGYTF

v_gene: TRBV15
j_gene: TRBJ1-2
d_gene: .
CDR3aa: CATSTARGDGYTF

v_gene: TRBV25-1
j_gene: TRBJ1-2
d_gene: .
CDR3aa: CASRKQENYGYTF

v_gene: TRBV29-1
j_gene: TRBJ2-7
d_gene: TRBD1
CDR3aa: CSVGTGSFAHEQYF

v_gene: TRBV27
j_gene: TRBJ1-2
d_gene: TRBD1
CDR3aa: CASSGQVDYGYTF